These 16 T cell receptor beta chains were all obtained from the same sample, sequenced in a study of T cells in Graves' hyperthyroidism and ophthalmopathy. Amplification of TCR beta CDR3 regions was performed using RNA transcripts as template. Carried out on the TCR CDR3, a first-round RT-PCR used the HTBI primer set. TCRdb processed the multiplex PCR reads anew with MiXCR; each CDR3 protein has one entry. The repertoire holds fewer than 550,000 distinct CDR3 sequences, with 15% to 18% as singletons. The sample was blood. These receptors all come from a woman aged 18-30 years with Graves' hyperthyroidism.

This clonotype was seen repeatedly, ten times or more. CDR3 sequence reads: CASSTTDLPLHF. The CDR3 DNA reads as TGTGCCAGCAGCACAACTGACTTACCCCTCCACTTT. The chain employs TRBV6-2 or TRBV6-3 and TRBJ1-6; D call uncertain. Germline CDR1 MNHEY, CDR2 SVGEGT. This CDR3 has 12 amino acids. V gave up 6 bases and J gave up 12 bases, with 12 bases separating them.

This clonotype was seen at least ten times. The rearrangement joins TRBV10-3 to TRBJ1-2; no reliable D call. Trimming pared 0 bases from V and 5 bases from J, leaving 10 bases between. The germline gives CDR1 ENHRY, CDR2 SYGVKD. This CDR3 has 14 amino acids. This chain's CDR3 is CAISESAQAYGYTF. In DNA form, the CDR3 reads TGTGCCATCAGTGAGTCGGCGCAAGCATATGGCTACACCTTC.

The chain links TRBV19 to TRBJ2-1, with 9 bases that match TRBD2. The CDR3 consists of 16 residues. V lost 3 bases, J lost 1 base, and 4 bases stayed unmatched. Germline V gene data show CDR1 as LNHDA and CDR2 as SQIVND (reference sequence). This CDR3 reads CASSIQRGASYNEQFF. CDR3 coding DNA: TGTGCCAGTAGTATTCAGCGGGGGGCTTCCTACAATGAGCAGTTCTTC.

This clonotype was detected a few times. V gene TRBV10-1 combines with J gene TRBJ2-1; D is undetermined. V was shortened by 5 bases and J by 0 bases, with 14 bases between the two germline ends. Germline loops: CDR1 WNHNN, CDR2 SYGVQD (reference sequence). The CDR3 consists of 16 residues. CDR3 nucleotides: TGCGCCAGCAGTAGACCGGCGGCCAGCTCCTACAATGAGCAGTTCTTC. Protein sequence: CASSRPAASSYNEQFF.

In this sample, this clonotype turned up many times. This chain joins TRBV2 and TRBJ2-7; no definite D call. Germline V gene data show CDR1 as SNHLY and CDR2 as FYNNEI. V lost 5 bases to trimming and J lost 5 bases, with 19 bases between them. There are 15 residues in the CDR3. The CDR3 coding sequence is TGTGCCAGCAGTCTTACCGGGCCTAGGATCCACGAGCAGTACTTC. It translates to CASSLTGPRIHEQYF.

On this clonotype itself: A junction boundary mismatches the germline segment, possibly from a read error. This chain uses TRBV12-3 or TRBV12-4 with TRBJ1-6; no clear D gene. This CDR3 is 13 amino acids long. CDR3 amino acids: CANSRPGSSPLHF. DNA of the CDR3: TGTGCCAACAGTCGACCGGGAAGTTCACCCCTCCACTTT.

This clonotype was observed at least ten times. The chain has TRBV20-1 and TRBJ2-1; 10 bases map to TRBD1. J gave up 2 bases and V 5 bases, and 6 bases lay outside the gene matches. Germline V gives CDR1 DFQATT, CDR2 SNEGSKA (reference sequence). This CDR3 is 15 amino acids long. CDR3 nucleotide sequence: TGCAGTGCTCCGCCGGGACAGGGGCCCTACAATGAGCAGTTCTTC. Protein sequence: CSAPPGQGPYNEQFF.

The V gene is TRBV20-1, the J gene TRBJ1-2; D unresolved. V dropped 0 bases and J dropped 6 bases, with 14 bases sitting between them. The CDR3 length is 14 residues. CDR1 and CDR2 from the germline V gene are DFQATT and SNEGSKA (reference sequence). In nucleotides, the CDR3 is TGCAGTGCTAGAGATCGGGTCCTAAACCATGGCTACACCTTC. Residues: CSARDRVLNHGYTF.

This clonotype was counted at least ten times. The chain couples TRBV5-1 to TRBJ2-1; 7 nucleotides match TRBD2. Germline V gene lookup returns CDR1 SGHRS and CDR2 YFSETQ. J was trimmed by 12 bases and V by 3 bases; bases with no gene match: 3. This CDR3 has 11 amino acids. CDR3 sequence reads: CASSSPGGQFF. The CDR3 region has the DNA TGCGCCAGCAGCTCACCGGGGGGGCAGTTCTTC. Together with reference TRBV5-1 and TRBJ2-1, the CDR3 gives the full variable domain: KAGVTQTPRYLIKTRGQQVTLSCSPISGHRSVSWYQQTPGQGLQFLFEYFSETQRNKGNFPGRFSGRQFSNSRSEMNVSTLELGDSALYLCASSSPGGQFFGPGTRLTVL.

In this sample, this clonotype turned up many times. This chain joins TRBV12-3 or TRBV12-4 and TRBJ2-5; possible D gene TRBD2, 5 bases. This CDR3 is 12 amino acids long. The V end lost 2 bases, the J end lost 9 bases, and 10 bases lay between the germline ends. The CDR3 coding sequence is TGTGCCAGCAGTTTAACGGCGGAGGCCCAGTACTTC. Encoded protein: CASSLTAEAQYF.

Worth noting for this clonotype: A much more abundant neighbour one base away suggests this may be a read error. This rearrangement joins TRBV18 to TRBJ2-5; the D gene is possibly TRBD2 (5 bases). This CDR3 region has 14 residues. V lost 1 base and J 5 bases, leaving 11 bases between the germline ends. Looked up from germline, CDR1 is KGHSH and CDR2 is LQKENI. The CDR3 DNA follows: TGTGCCAGCTCACCACGATGGGGAGCCGAGACCCAGTACTTC. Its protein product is CASSPRWGAETQYF.

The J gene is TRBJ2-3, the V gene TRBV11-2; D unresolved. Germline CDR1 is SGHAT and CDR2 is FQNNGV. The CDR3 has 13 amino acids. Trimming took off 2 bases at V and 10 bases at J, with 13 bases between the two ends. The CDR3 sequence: CASSLTKMVPQYF. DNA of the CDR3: TGTGCCAGCAGCTTAACAAAAATGGTTCCGCAGTATTTT.

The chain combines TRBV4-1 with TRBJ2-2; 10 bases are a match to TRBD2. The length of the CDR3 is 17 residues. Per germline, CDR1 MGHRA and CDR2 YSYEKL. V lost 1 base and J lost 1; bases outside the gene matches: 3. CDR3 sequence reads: CASSQASGGVNTGELFF. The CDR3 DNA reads TGCGCCAGCAGCCAAGCCAGCGGGGGGGTGAACACCGGGGAGCTGTTTTTT.

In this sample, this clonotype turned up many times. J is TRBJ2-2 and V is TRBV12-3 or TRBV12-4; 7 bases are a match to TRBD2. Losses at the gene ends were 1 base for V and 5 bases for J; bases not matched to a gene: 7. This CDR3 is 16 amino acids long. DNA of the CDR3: TGTGCCAGCAGTTTAGGTGCTAGCGGAGGGACCGGGGAGCTGTTTTTT. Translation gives CASSLGASGGTGELFF.

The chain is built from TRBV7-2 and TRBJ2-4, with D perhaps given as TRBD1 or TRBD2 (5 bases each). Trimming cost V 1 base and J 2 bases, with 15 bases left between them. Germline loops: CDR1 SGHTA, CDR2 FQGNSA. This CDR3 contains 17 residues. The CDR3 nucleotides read TGTGCCAGCAGCTTAGGGGGCCCTAGCATGACCAAAAACATTCAGTACTTC. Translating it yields CASSLGGPSMTKNIQYF.

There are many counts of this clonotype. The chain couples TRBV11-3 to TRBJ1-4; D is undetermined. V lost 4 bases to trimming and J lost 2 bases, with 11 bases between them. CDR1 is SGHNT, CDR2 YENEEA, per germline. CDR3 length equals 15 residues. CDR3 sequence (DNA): TGTGCCAGCAGCTCAGGTCCCGGGACTAATGAAAAACTGTTTTTT. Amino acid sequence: CASSSGPGTNEKLFF.